Listed below are T cell receptor beta chains from one sample, sequenced in a study of cytomegalovirus exposure and HLA in healthy donors. TCRdb keeps only in-frame clones here, not all; method: immunoSEQ multiplex PCR. Of roughly 170,000 clones listed, around 84% are singletons. The specimen was PBMCs. The receptors were sampled from a girl aged 2-15 years in good health and CMV-seropositive. Both conserved end residues are part of each CDR3. Each record gives: CDR3 protein, J gene, V gene.

CASSMSGVGNPPLHF	TRBJ1-6	TRBV19
CASSQGGSLSSYNEQFF	TRBJ2-1	TRBV4-1
CASSVGLLHYEQYF	.	TRBV5-6
CASSPEFSGARGSGYTF	TRBJ1-2	TRBV27
CASTWGGAPNYGYTF	TRBJ1-2	TRBV19
CASSLVLAGVADTQYF	TRBJ2-3	TRBV11-3
CASSFARRAISNEQFF	TRBJ2-1	TRBV7-3
CASSQDKAPGGGQYF	TRBJ2-7	TRBV4-1
CARLDSLNYGYTF	TRBJ1-2	TRBV6-1
CASSHKGRRTEAFF	TRBJ1-1	TRBV27
CASSYDGRAGDTQYF	TRBJ2-3	TRBV6-5
CASSPGLAGGTGELFF	TRBJ2-2	TRBV9
CASSLDRGLTEAFF	TRBJ1-1	TRBV5-1
CASSRDRGTGNTIYF	TRBJ1-3	TRBV5-1
CASSGGYGYTF	TRBJ1-2	TRBV13
CASSPASREQYF	TRBJ2-5	TRBV6-6
CASSVEGEGTDTQYF	TRBJ2-3	TRBV9
CASSVTSGSYEQYF	TRBJ2-7	TRBV6-1
CASSIRDRDATEAFF	TRBJ1-1	TRBV19
CASRQGNQPQHF	TRBJ1-5	TRBV27
CASSDSDGGGETQYF	TRBJ2-5	TRBV10-2
CASTGQIYNSPLHF	TRBJ1-6	TRBV30